The rows below give T cell receptor beta chains drawn from one sample of a study of T cells in Graves' hyperthyroidism and ophthalmopathy. A single record per CDR3 protein comes from TCRdb applying MiXCR to the multiplex PCR reads. The sample has hundreds of thousands of distinct CDR3 sequences, around 24% seen once. Sequencing was performed on blood. The receptor set was obtained from a young woman with Graves' ophthalmopathy. The CDR3 runs from the conserved cysteine through the conserved F or W. The order of the fields is D gene, clone size, V gene, J gene, CDR3 DNA, CDR3 protein. D genes are given only for firm matches. Clone size is given for some rows only: seen once, a few or many times, or a class if the clone is expanded.

>TRBD1|few|TRBV30|TRBJ1-1
TGTGCCTGGAGTGGTGGGACAGGGTTTGTAGGAGCTTTCTTT
CAWSGGTGFVGAFF
>TRBD1|NA|TRBV9|TRBJ2-2
TGTGCCAGCAGCAGAGGGACAGGGCAGAACGGGGAGCTGTTTTTT
CASSRGTGQNGELFF
>NA|NA|TRBV7-3|TRBJ2-6
TGTGCCAGCAGCGCAACGGTCCTGCGTGGGGCCAACGTCCTGACTTTC
CASSATVLRGANVLTF
>TRBD1|NA|TRBV28|TRBJ1-2
TGTGCCAGCAGTAAACAGACAGGGTTGGGAGGTGGCTACACCTTC
CASSKQTGLGGGYTF
>NA|NA|TRBV27|TRBJ2-4
TGTGCCAGCACCTCCGGGAACATTCAGTACTTC
CASTSGNIQYF
>NA|NA|TRBV4-2|TRBJ1-5
TGTGCCAGCAGCCAGGTGATAGATCAGCCCCAGCATTTT
CASSQVIDQPQHF
>NA|many|TRBV18|TRBJ2-5
TGTGCCAGCGGGGTGGAAGAGACCCAGTACTTC
CASGVEETQYF
>NA|NA|TRBV6-1|TRBJ1-2
TGTGCCAGCAGTGAAGGGAATGGAGGGTCCTATGGCTACACCTTC
CASSEGNGGSYGYTF
>TRBD2|many|TRBV11-2|TRBJ2-3
TGTGCCAGCAGCTTAGGTCTAGCGGGGTTCACAGATACGCAGTATTTT
CASSLGLAGFTDTQYF
>NA|few|TRBV5-1|TRBJ2-7
TGCGCCAGCAGCTTGGCGCCCCAACAGGGCTCTGGGTACCGAAACTCCTACGAGCAGTACTTC
CASSLAPQQGSGYRNSYEQYF
>NA|NA|TRBV12-3/TRBV12-4|TRBJ2-6
TGTGCCAGCAGTTTAGGGATCCCTGGGGCCAACGTCCTGACTTTC
CASSLGIPGANVLTF
>NA|many|TRBV28|TRBJ1-1
TGTGCCAGCACCCAGAGCCAGGGGAGGACTGAAGCTTTCTTT
CASTQSQGRTEAFF
>TRBD1|many|TRBV28|TRBJ2-7
TGTGCCAGCAGCGACAGGGGGCCCTACGAGCAGTACTTC
CASSDRGPYEQYF
>NA|NA|TRBV7-9|TRBJ1-2
TGTGCCAGCAGCTTGAGCAGGGGCTCCCTCTATGGCTACACCTTC
CASSLSRGSLYGYTF
>NA|many|TRBV6-6|TRBJ2-5
TGTGCCAGCAGCGTGGACGGACCGTACCAAGAGACCCAGTACTTC
CASSVDGPYQETQYF